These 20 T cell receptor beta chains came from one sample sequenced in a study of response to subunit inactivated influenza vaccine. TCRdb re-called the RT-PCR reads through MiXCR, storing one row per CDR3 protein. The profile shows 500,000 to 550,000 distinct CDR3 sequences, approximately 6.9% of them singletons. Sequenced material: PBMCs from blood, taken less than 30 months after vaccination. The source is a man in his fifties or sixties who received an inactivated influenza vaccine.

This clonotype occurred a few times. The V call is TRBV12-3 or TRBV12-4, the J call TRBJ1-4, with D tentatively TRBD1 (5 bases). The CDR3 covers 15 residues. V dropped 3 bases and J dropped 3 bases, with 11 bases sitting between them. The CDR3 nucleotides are TGTGCCAGCAGTTTTGGGGGGATGTCTAATGAAAAACTGTTTTTT. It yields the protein CASSFGGMSNEKLFF.

This CDR3 reads CASSLAPTIQTQYF. CDR3 coding DNA: TGCGCCAGCAGCTTGGCCCCGACAATTCAGACCCAGTACTTC. The chain couples TRBV5-1 to TRBJ2-5; D gene unclear. V lost 0 bases and J lost 6, with 12 bases in between. Germline V CDR1 and CDR2: SGHRS, YFSETQ. The CDR3 covers 14 residues.

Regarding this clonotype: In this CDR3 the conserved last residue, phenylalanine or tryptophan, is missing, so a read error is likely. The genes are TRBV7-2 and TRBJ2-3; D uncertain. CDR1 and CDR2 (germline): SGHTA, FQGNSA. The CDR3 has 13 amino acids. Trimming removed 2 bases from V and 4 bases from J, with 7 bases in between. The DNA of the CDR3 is TGTGCCAGCAGCTTACCGAACCCAGATACGCAGTATTAT. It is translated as CASSLPNPDTQYY.

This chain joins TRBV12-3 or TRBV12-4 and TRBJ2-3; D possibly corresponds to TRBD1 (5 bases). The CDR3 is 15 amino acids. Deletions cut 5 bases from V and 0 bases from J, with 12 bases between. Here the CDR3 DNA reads TGTGCCAGCAGTCCGCAGGGTCTGAGCACAGATACGCAGTATTTT. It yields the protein CASSPQGLSTDTQYF.

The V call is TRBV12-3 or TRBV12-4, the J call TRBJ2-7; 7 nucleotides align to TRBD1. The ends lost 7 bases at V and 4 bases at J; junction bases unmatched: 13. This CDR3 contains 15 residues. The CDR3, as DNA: TGTGCCAGCACCCTTGGGCAGGGGGATGAATACGAGCAGTACTTC. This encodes CASTLGQGDEYEQYF.

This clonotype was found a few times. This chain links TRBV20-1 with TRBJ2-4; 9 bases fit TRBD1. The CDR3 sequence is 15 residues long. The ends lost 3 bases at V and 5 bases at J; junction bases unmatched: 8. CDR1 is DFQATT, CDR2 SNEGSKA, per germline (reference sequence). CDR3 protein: CSASRDRVRENIQYF. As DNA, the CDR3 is TGCAGTGCTAGTCGGGACAGGGTTCGGGAAAACATTCAGTACTTC.

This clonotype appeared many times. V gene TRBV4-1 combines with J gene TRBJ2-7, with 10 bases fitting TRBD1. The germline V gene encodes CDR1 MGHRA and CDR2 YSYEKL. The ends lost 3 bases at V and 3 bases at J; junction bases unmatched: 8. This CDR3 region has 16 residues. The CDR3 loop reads CASSQRRQGALYEQYF. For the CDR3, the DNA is TGCGCCAGCAGCCAGCGACGACAGGGGGCCCTCTACGAGCAGTACTTC.

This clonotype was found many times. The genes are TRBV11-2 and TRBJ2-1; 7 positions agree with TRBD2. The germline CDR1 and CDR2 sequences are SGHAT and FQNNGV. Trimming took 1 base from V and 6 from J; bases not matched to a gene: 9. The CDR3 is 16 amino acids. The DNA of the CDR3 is TGTGCCAGCAGCTTAGTTGGGGGAGGGCCCCTCAATGAGCAGTTCTTC. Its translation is CASSLVGGGPLNEQFF.

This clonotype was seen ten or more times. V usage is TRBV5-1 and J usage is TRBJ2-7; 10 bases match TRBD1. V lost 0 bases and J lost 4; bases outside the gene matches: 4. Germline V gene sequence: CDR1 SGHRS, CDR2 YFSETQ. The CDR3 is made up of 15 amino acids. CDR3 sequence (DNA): TGCGCCAGCAGCTTGGGGGGACAGGGGTATTACGAGCAGTACTTC. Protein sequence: CASSLGGQGYYEQYF.

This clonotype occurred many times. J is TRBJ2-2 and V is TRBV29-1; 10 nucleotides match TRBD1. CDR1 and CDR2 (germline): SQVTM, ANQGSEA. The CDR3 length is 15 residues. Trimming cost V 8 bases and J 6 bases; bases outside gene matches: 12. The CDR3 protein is CSSIETGGESGELFF. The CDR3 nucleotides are TGCAGCTCAATCGAGACAGGGGGCGAATCCGGGGAGCTGTTTTTT.

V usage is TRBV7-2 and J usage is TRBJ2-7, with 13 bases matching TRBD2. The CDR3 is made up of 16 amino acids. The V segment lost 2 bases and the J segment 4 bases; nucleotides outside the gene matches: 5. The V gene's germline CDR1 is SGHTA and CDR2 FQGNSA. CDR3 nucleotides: TGTGCCAGCAGCTTAACTAGCGGGGGGGCCTGGTACGAGCAGTACTTC. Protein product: CASSLTSGGAWYEQYF.

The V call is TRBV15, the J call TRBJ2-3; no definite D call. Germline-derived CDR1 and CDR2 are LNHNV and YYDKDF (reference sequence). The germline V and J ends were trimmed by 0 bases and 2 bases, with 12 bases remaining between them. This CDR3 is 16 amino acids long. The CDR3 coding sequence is TGTGCCACCAGCAGAGAGGTCGCACTTTTCACAGATACGCAGTATTTT. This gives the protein CATSREVALFTDTQYF.

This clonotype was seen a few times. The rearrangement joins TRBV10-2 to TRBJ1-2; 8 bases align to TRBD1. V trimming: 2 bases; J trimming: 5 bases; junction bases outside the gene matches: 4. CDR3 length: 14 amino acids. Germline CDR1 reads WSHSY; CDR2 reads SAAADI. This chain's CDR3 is CASSEAQGAYGYTF. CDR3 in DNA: TGCGCCAGCAGTGAGGCGCAGGGGGCGTATGGCTACACCTTC.

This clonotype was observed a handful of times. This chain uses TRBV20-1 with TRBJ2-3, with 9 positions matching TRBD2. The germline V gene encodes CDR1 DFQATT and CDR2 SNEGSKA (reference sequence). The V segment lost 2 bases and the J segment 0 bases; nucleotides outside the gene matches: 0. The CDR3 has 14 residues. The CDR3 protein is CSARLAGSTDTQYF. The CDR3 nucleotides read TGCAGTGCTAGACTAGCGGGGAGCACAGATACGCAGTATTTT.

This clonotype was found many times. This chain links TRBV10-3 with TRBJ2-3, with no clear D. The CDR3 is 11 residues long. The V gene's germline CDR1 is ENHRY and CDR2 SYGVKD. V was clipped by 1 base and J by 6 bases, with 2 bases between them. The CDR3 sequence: CAISELDTQYF. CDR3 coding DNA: TGTGCCATCAGTGAGTTGGATACGCAGTATTTT.

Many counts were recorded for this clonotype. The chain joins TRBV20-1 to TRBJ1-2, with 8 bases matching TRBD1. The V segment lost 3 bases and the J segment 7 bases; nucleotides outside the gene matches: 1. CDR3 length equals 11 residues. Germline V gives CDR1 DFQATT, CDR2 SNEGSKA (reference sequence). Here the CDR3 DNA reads TGCAGTGCTAGCACAGGGGGTGGCTACACCTTC. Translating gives CSASTGGGYTF.

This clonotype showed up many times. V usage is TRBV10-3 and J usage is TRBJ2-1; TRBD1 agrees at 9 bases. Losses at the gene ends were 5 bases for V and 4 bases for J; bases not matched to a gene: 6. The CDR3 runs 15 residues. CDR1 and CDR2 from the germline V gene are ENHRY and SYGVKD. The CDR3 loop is CAISSFGTGYNEQFF. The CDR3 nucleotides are TGTGCCATCAGTTCCTTCGGGACAGGGTACAATGAGCAGTTCTTC.

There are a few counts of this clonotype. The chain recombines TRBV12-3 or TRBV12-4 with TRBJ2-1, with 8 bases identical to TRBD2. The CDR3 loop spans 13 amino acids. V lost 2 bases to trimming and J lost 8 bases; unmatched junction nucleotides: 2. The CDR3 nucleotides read TGTGCCAGCAGTTTAACGGGGGGGCATGAGCAGTTCTTC. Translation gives CASSLTGGHEQFF.

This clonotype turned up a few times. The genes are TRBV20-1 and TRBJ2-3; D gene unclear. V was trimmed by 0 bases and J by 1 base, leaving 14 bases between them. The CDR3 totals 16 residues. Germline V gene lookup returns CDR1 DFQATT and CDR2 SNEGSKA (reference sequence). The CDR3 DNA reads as TGCAGTGCTAGAGATGGTAGCAGCCGCGGCACAGATACGCAGTATTTT. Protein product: CSARDGSSRGTDTQYF.

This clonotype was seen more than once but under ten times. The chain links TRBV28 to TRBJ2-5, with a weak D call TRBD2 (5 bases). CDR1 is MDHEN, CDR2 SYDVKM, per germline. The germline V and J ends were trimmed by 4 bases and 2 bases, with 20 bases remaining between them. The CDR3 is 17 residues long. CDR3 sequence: CASSSPFRRFGQETQYF. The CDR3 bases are TGTGCCAGCAGTTCCCCCTTCAGGAGGTTCGGTCAAGAGACCCAGTACTTC.